The subject of this entry is one T cell receptor beta chain. The clone's antigen remains unknown. Base qualities are not recorded, but no much larger clone differs from it by a single base. The CDR3 regions of human TCRbeta chains were analyzed by immunosequencing. In the source study's methods: Repertoire TCRs were checked for matches against a reference library of SARS-CoV-2-specific TCRs that had been generated using the MIRA antigen-specificity platform. Breadth was defined as the fraction of unique TCRs that were SARS-CoV-2-associated. Depth was defined as the fraction of total T cells that were SARS-CoV-2-associated. Using the MIRA data, each spike-specific TCR was mapped to the spike region that the TCR reacts to and placed in a CD4 or CD8 class. Log10-transformed breadth and depth values were compared by one-way ANOVA with Sidak's multiple comparisons tests. Not all clones reach the TCRdb copy of this immuneACCESS table, which keeps in-frame sequences only. Checked studies attribute under half of the gap to unresolved V genes and leave the rest unexplained. D and trimming come from the DNA, and the V and J calls and clone size come from that table. The sample table records more than 150,000 clones; about 89% of these occur just once. Around 2.5% of the sample comes from the top ten.

Sequences SEHNR (CDR1) and FQNEAQ (CDR2) are obtained from the germline V gene (reference sequence). V lost 6 bases and J lost 5 bases; the stretch between them is 13 bases long. There are 14 amino acids in the CDR3, from cysteine to phenylalanine inclusive. CDR3 DNA is the only sequence kept; it has 42 bases, read in frame from the first base. The data stem from a study of T cell responses to AZD1222 COVID-19 vaccine (dated by TCRdb to about 2021). Background on the whole study: TCR sequencing covered more than 230 trial participants: roughly 200 given two doses of AZD1222 and 26 given two doses of MenACWY control vaccine. Enrollment into the trials was organized by age into subgroups of 18-55, 56-69 and 70-plus years, and those subgroups contained about 150, 27 and 61 TCR-sequenced participants, respectively. Broader findings and caveats from the paper: Most participants were white British and females outnumbered males, and the authors suggested that clonal diversity may have been underestimated. A significant rise in spike-specific TCR breadth and depth was observed after two AZD1222 doses relative to day 0 and relative to MenACWY recipients. Conclusions about previously exposed vaccinees are limited, since just 6 or 7 AZD1222 recipients were seropositive for SARS-CoV-2 at baseline. Nearly half of unique spike-specific TCRs reportedly recognized epitopes outside regions mutated in the B.1.351 and B.1.1.7 variants. Because no samples from the day 14 peak response were available, repertoires could be characterized only after the peak T cell response. The 56-69-year group was small, and its depth increase did not reach significance, likely because of low power. CD4 TCRs associated with the vaccine covered the entire spike protein, and the dominant responses were in regions 160-218 and 743-854.

Reading the label with the study, this specimen's time point is: baseline before first vaccination. In light of the paper, this sample's treatment or condition label describes: meningococcal conjugate vaccine given as trial control. Vaccinee samples came from UK trials COV001 and COV002, including a single-blind randomized controlled phase 2/3 trial of AZD1222 (ChAdOx1 nCoV-19) in healthy adults. For TCRbeta chain sequencing, PBMC samples from trial participants were taken at day 0 and at day 28 after the second dose. Sequencing was performed on peripheral blood, taken on day 0 of MenACWY control vaccination. Rearrangement joined TRBV7-9 to TRBJ1-4; TRBD1 is a possible D gene, resting on 5 matching bases. This clonotype was sampled from an adult in good health. The bases are TGTGCCAGCAGGGACAAGGGGCCCAATGAAAAACTGTTTTTT. Translation gives CASRDKGPNEKLFF.